The clone carrying this T cell receptor beta chain has just a few counts. This entry is derived from a study of blood T cells in healthy people across ages. Then a second PCR, running about 6 to 11 cycles, was carried out with a sample-barcoded 5' primer and a J-beta primer mix. TCRdb redid the calling of the 5' RACE reads with MiXCR, one entry per CDR3 protein. The table shows 600,000 or so distinct CDR3 sequences, with over 20% occurring only once. The sample was blood. The sequence was obtained from a man in his 70s in good health.

The CDR3 DNA is TGCGCCAGCAGCTTGGTGGGCAGTTTGAACACCGGGGAGCTGTTTTTT. This sequence encodes CASSLVGSLNTGELFF. The chain links TRBV5-1 to TRBJ2-2; D not resolved. The germline V gene has CDR1 SGHRS and CDR2 YFSETQ. The CDR3 is made up of 16 amino acids. The ends were cut back, 0 bases at V and 1 base at J, with 10 bases in the middle.